A selection of T cell receptor beta chains follows, all from one sample in a study of molecular identifiers for immune sequencing clone quantification. TCRdb ran MiXCR on the PCR reads and lists one entry per CDR3 protein. Among 85,000 to 100,000 distinct CDR3 sequences, 20% to 25% were seen once, and the ten largest hold approximately 0.94%. Material for sequencing was naive CD8+ T cells from blood, with Jurkat cell RNA spiked in. The receptors shown here come from a human donor in good health. Some libraries in this study had Jurkat cell RNA spiked in. CDR3s leave out the opening cysteine and the closing phenylalanine or tryptophan. The listing skips clone size in some rows; elsewhere it reads once, few, many or a size class.

TRBV29-1	TRBJ2-1	12	-	SVSDSSQYNEQF
TRBV4-2	TRBJ2-3	14	-	ASSQRPSGPSDTQY
TRBV7-3	TRBJ2-1	12	few	ASSPSYSYNEQF
TRBV11-2	TRBJ2-7	17	-	ASSSHYRPFIPDSYEQH
TRBV19	TRBJ2-2	15	-	ASSLDRAFSNTGELF
TRBV28	TRBJ2-3	11	many	ASNPRPTDTQY
TRBV2	TRBJ2-7	14	-	ASRRTGAPNTYEQY
TRBV7-6	TRBJ2-5	14	many	ASSLVIRDLSETQY
TRBV4-1	TRBJ1-5	13	many	ASSREGGSNQPQH
TRBV5-1	TRBJ2-7	13	many	ASNPGTGASDEQY
TRBV13	TRBJ1-5	10	many	ASSHRNQPQH
TRBV27	TRBJ1-1	11	many	ASSLQPNTEAF
TRBV6-2/TRBV6-3	TRBJ1-5	11	many	ASSSMGNQPQH
TRBV12-3/TRBV12-4	TRBJ2-5	12	many	ASGTSGILETQY
TRBV6-2/TRBV6-3	TRBJ1-5	13	many	ASSYDRGSNQPQH
TRBV7-9	TRBJ2-1	14	-	ASSHYLAPLYNEQF
TRBV5-6	TRBJ2-6	13	many	ASSIEISGANVLT
TRBV5-6	TRBJ1-1	11	-	ASSFVGSGEAF
TRBV2	TRBJ2-1	11	many	ASNGQLSNEQF
TRBV6-5	TRBJ2-7	13	many	ASSYNTGGSYEQY
TRBV6-5	TRBJ2-1	12	many	ASSPSGSYNEQF
TRBV27	TRBJ2-1	12	-	ASSWGLAGGERF
TRBV4-1	TRBJ2-1	13	many	ASSQDDGANNEQF
TRBV6-2/TRBV6-3	TRBJ2-2	11	-	ASSWGGTGELF
TRBV28	TRBJ2-2	9	-	ASSSSGELF
TRBV5-1	TRBJ2-5	15	many	ASSPRGTSGSQETQY
TRBV6-2/TRBV6-3	TRBJ2-7	11	many	ASSLGPPYEQY
TRBV30	TRBJ2-7	12	-	AWSRTGETYEQY
TRBV12-3/TRBV12-4	TRBJ1-1	11	-	ARTAPMNTEAF
TRBV12-3/TRBV12-4	TRBJ2-3	12	-	ASSPGWSTDTQY
TRBV5-4	TRBJ2-7	10	many	ASSVGTSQKY
TRBV7-2	TRBJ2-3	13	many	ASSSTGYPTDTQY
TRBV4-1	TRBJ2-1	15	few	ASSGKLIGTSGSEQF
TRBV30	TRBJ2-3	12	many	AWSWGPLTDTQY
TRBV20-1	TRBJ2-3	13	many	SARDQFGRADTQY
TRBV7-3	TRBJ1-2	12	few	ASSSDRGFYGYT
TRBV14	TRBJ2-7	11	many	ASSQFGTPEQY